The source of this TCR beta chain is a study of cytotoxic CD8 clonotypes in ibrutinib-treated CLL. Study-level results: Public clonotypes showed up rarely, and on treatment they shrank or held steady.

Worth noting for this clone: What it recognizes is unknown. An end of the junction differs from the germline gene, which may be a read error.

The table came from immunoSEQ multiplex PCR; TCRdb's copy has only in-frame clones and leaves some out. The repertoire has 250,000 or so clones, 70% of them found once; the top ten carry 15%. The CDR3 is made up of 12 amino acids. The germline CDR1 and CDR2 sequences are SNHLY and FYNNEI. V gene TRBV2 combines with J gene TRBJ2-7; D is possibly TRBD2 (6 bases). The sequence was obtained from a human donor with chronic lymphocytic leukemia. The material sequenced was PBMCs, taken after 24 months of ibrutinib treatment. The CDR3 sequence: CASSEYSPGLTF. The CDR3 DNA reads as TGTGCCAGCAGTGAATATTCTCCGGGACTCACCTTC.